This T cell receptor (beta chain) was found in a study of human T cells and chemical hapten exposure. Overall study: Patch testing was performed with 0.01% DPC on the upper back, with reading at 6 days. Study conclusions and caveats: Against controls, expanded TCRs gave rise to significantly more large CDR3 similarity clusters.

The library tagged individual cDNA molecules with unique molecular identifiers. Authors' processing steps: The number of TCRs in each sample had a median of about 95,000 and spanned about 23,224 to 700,000. TCRdb analysed the RACE reads with MiXCR anew, one entry per CDR3 protein. The V and J calls reflect TCRdb's pipeline rather than the authors' work. This sample has about 300,000 distinct CDR3 sequences, with about 5% found just once. Described time point: pre-sensitization, week 0. Treatment given: therapeutic diphenylcyclopropenone sensitization with weekly scalp DPC. This clonotype was found many times. Its target is not known. V lost 8 bases, J lost 2 bases, and 5 bases lay in between. CDR3 length: 11 residues. Germline V gene data show CDR1 as KGHSH and CDR2 as LQKENI.

Sample: whole blood, taken in connection with sensitization to the hapten diphenylcyclopropenone (DPC). This sequence originates from a woman younger than 35 with alopecia areata. Some clones in this sample may be carry-over from other donors' samples. The J gene is TRBJ2-3, the V gene TRBV18, with unresolved D. The DNA of the CDR3 is TGTGCCAGCAGTCCCACAGATACGCAGTATTTT. Its translation: CASSPTDTQYF.